A single sample gave rise to the 32 T cell receptor beta chains below, sequenced in a study of PD-1 blockade in mismatch repair-deficient tumors (dated by TCRdb to about 2017). Receptors were amplified or captured by the immunoSEQ multiplex PCR assay. Drawn from immuneACCESS, this table holds only the in-frame rearrangements with V and J called that TCRdb kept. Clones are partly lost; checked studies trace under half to an unresolved V gene and leave the rest unexplained. A total of roughly 130,000 clones appear in this sample, around nine tenths of them only once. Clones ranked in the top ten supply approximately 12% of the sample. Sequenced here: peripheral blood, sampled approximately 73 weeks after starting pembrolizumab. The receptors were sampled from an adult with mismatch repair-deficient cancer.

The chain links TRBV6-1 to TRBJ2-7, with a tentative D call TRBD1 (6 bases). The CDR3 is 15 amino acids. The ends were cut back, 2 bases at V and 2 bases at J, with 13 bases in the middle. Per the germline V gene, CDR1 is MNHNS and CDR2 is SASEGT. The CDR3 reads CASSERGTFTYEQYF. The DNA of the CDR3 is TGTGCCAGCAGTGAAAGGGGGACATTCACCTACGAGCAGTACTTC.

In this sample, this clone turned up once. V and J are TRBV19 and TRBJ2-7, with D perhaps TRBD2 (6 bases). The V and J ends lost 2 bases and 2 bases respectively, with 13 bases between them. This CDR3 is 15 amino acids long. Germline V gene sequence: CDR1 LNHDA, CDR2 SQIVND (reference sequence). The CDR3 DNA reads as TGTGCCAGTAGTATAAGGCCGGGGGAGGCCTACGAGCAGTACTTC. Translating it yields CASSIRPGEAYEQYF.

This sequence joins TRBV4-1 and TRBJ2-7, with D possibly matching TRBD2 (6 bases). Per the germline V gene, CDR1 is MGHRA and CDR2 is YSYEKL. Trimming took off 4 bases at V and 1 base at J, with 17 bases between the two ends. There are 16 residues in the CDR3. As DNA, the CDR3 is TGCGCCAGCAGCCCCGCGGGACGTTCAATTTCCTACGAGCAGTACTTC. Its protein is CASSPAGRSISYEQYF.

The chain couples TRBV6-6 to TRBJ2-5, with TRBD2 as a possible D gene (5 bases). This CDR3 spans 13 amino acids. Between the trimmed V and J ends, which lost 8 bases and 4 bases, there was a span of 14 bases. Germline lookup yields CDR1 MNHNY and CDR2 SVGAGI (reference sequence). The CDR3 DNA reads TGTGCCAGCGGAAATGGACTCCCAGAGACCCAGTACTTC. Translating it yields CASGNGLPETQYF.

The rearrangement links TRBV7-9 to TRBJ2-1; D remains ambiguous. The CDR3 is made up of 18 amino acids. The germline V gene has CDR1 SEHNR and CDR2 FQNEAQ (reference sequence). Trimming took 4 bases from V and 2 from J, leaving 21 bases between them. CDR3 nucleotide sequence: TGTGCCAGCAGCTCAACTAAGGCGGTAGTCCATCCCTACAATGAGCAGTTCTTC. This codes for CASSSTKAVVHPYNEQFF. The variable domain in full, with the rest retrieved from reference TRBV7-9 and TRBJ2-1, is DTGVSQNPRHKITKRGQNVTFRCDPISEHNRLYWYRQTLGQGPEFLTYFQNEAQLEKSRLLSDRFSAERPKGSFSTLEIQRTEQGDSAMYLCASSSTKAVVHPYNEQFFGPGTRLTVL.

The chain combines TRBV7-9 with TRBJ2-2; D unresolved. Between the trimmed V and J ends, which lost 4 bases and 5 bases, there was a span of 8 bases. This CDR3 has 13 residues. The germline V gene encodes CDR1 SEHNR and CDR2 FQNEAQ (reference sequence). The CDR3 region is CASSSAETGELFF. CDR3 DNA sequence: TGTGCCAGCAGCTCGGCCGAAACCGGGGAGCTGTTTTTT.

The chain uses TRBV7-9 and TRBJ1-1; 10 nucleotides align to TRBD1. The J segment lost 0 bases and the V segment lost 3 bases, leaving 7 bases of the junction unmatched. The CDR3 length is 17 residues. Germline CDR1 and CDR2: SEHNR and FQNEAQ (reference sequence). The CDR3 protein is CASSFQAGQGVNTEAFF. The CDR3 coding sequence is TGTGCCAGCAGCTTTCAAGCCGGACAGGGGGTGAACACTGAAGCTTTCTTT.

This rearrangement joins TRBV5-1 to TRBJ2-1, with D tentatively TRBD1 or TRBD2 (7 bases each). Germline loops: CDR1 SGHRS, CDR2 YFSETQ. Trimming cost V 1 base and J 14 bases, with 13 bases left between them. The CDR3 loop spans 12 amino acids. The chain's CDR3 is CASSLYAGGEFF. In DNA, the CDR3 is TGCGCCAGCAGCTTGTACGCAGGGGGGGAGTTCTTC.

J is TRBJ1-2 and V is TRBV5-1; TRBD1 matches at 11 bases. Per the germline V gene, CDR1 is SGHRS and CDR2 is YFSETQ. The V segment lost 2 bases and the J segment 6 bases; nucleotides outside the gene matches: 3. This CDR3 region has 14 residues. CDR3 bases: TGCGCCAGCAGCTTACGGACAGGGGGCGATGGCTACACCTTC. Translated, it gives CASSLRTGGDGYTF.

The chain uses TRBV21-1 and TRBJ2-7; the D segment call TRBD2 is taken from the table without a DNA check. TRBV21-1 is assigned pseudogene status. The CDR3 length is 15 residues. CDR3 bases: TGTGCCAGCCCATGCCGGGACTTCTCCACCTACGAGCAGTACTTC. This gives the protein CASPCRDFSTYEQYF.

Note on this clone: This same CDR3 is encoded by further DNA sequences in the sample. The genes are TRBV5-1 and TRBJ2-2; the D is unclear. CDR3 length: 12 residues. Germline V CDR1 and CDR2: SGHRS, YFSETQ. V lost 4 bases and J 2 bases, leaving 3 bases between the germline ends. The CDR3 nucleotides read TGCGCCAGCAGCCCAAACACCGGGGAGCTGTTTTTT. It codes for CASSPNTGELFF.

This chain connects TRBV5-1 to TRBJ2-5; the D call may be TRBD1 or TRBD2 (5 bases each). This CDR3 is 14 amino acids long. V dropped 2 bases and J dropped 2 bases, with 10 bases sitting between them. CDR1 SGHRS and CDR2 YFSETQ come from the germline V gene. CDR3 region: CASSLWGNQETQYF. The CDR3 DNA sequence: TGCGCCAGCAGCTTATGGGGGAATCAAGAGACCCAGTACTTC.

CDR3 nucleotides: TGTGCCAGCAGTTATTACCATGGGGGTGGCTACACCTTC. It specifies CASSYYHGGGYTF. The V and J genes are TRBV7-2 and TRBJ1-2; D possibly corresponds to TRBD1 (5 bases). Germline V gene lookup returns CDR1 SGHTA and CDR2 FQGNSA. Trimming removed 6 bases from V and 7 bases from J, with 15 bases in between. The length of the CDR3 is 13 residues.

This clone was counted a single time. J is TRBJ2-7 and V is TRBV30, with 7 bases identical to TRBD2. This CDR3 is built from 14 residues. V lost 0 bases, J lost 3 bases, and 5 bases stayed unmatched. The germline CDR1 and CDR2 sequences are GTSNPN and SVGIG (reference sequence). The CDR3 here is CAWSVGGTYYEQYF. CDR3 nucleotides: TGTGCCTGGAGTGTGGGGGGGACCTACTACGAGCAGTACTTC.

The rearrangement joins TRBV23-1 to TRBJ1-2, with D uncertain. TRBV23-1 is assigned to the ORF class and has an uncertain function. This CDR3 is built from 13 residues. The V end lost 0 bases, the J end lost 4 bases, and 6 bases lay between the germline ends. This CDR3 reads CASSQSCSYGYTF. CDR3 DNA sequence: TGCGCCAGCAGTCAATCATGTAGCTATGGCTACACCTTC.

The chain links TRBV28 to TRBJ1-2; TRBD1 matches 8 bases. The J segment lost 8 bases and the V segment lost 6 bases, leaving 8 bases of the junction unmatched. Per the germline V gene, CDR1 is MDHEN and CDR2 is SYDVKM. CDR3 size: 13 residues. CDR3 loop: CASSGQGSGGYTF. In DNA, the CDR3 is TGTGCCAGCAGCGGACAGGGTTCGGGCGGCTACACCTTC.

This chain joins TRBV6-5 and TRBJ1-4; weak D call: TRBD1 (5 bases). V was shortened by 6 bases and J by 6 bases, with 14 bases between the two germline ends. The CDR3 runs to 14 residues. Per the germline V gene, CDR1 is MNHEY and CDR2 is SVGAGI. The CDR3 spells CASRRGRGDEKLFF. CDR3 DNA: TGTGCCAGCAGAAGGGGCCGGGGGGATGAAAAACTGTTTTTT.

This chain links TRBV2 with TRBJ2-2, with D possibly being TRBD2 (6 bases). Germline assignment: CDR1 SNHLY and CDR2 FYNNEI. This CDR3 spans 15 amino acids. Trimming removed 6 bases from V and 3 bases from J, with 14 bases in between. DNA for the CDR3: TGTGCCAGCAGCCCGGAGGGCCGTGACACCGGGGAGCTGTTTTTT. As protein: CASSPEGRDTGELFF.

The V gene is TRBV4-1, the J gene TRBJ2-5, with 11 bases that match TRBD1. The CDR3 spans 15 residues. Germline CDR1 is MGHRA and CDR2 is YSYEKL. Unmatched junction bases numbered 5, after V lost 4 bases and J lost 4 bases. The CDR3 here is CASSLEDRGRETQYF. CDR3 DNA: TGCGCCAGCAGCCTGGAGGACAGGGGGCGAGAGACCCAGTACTTC.

This chain joins TRBV5-6 and TRBJ2-3, with unresolved D. CDR1 is SGHDT and CDR2 is YYEEEE in the germline V gene. The CDR3 has 13 amino acids. V gave up 1 base and J gave up 6 bases, with 9 bases separating them. CDR3 DNA: TGTGCCAGCAGCTTGAGTAGGGCGGATACGCAGTATTTT. Its protein is CASSLSRADTQYF.

The chain joins TRBV4-1 to TRBJ1-1; D gene ambiguous. Germline-derived CDR1 and CDR2 are MGHRA and YSYEKL. Trimming removed 4 bases from V and 0 bases from J, with 18 bases in between. CDR3 length equals 17 residues. CDR3 sequence reads: CASSRPGLGSLNTEAFF. The CDR3 DNA is TGCGCCAGCAGCCGTCCAGGATTAGGGAGTTTGAACACTGAAGCTTTCTTT.

This clone was observed a single time. Written as DNA, the CDR3 is TGTGCCAGCAGTGAACATCCGGGTCGGGTGGAGGTTGAAAACATTCAGTACTTC. Translating gives CASSEHPGRVEVENIQYF. The chain joins TRBV6-1 to TRBJ2-4; possibly TRBD2 for D (5 bases). The germline CDR1 and CDR2 sequences are MNHNS and SASEGT. Trimming cost V 2 bases and J 5 bases, with 22 bases left between them. CDR3 length: 18 amino acids.

The rearrangement uses TRBV30 and TRBJ2-7, with a weak D call TRBD1 (5 bases). Germline V CDR1 and CDR2: GTSNPN, SVGIG (reference sequence). V was cut by 5 bases and J by 7 bases, with 15 bases left in between. This CDR3 region has 12 residues. This CDR3 is CAWDDRGLEQYF. CDR3 nucleotides: TGTGCCTGGGATGACAGAGGATTGGAGCAGTACTTC.

The table lists this clone with a few counts. The chain carries TRBV6-5 and TRBJ2-7, with no clear D. The CDR3 contains 13 residues. V was pared by 4 bases and J by 3 bases, with 10 bases between. Germline CDR1 reads MNHEY; CDR2 reads SVGAGI. The CDR3 sequence: CASSWGWDYEQYF. In DNA, the CDR3 is TGTGCCAGCAGTTGGGGTTGGGACTACGAGCAGTACTTC.

Written as DNA, the CDR3 is TGTGCCAGCACTAACGACAGGCTTAATGAAAAACTGTTTTTT. Translation: CASTNDRLNEKLFF. V and J are TRBV5-4 and TRBJ1-4; TRBD1 is a possible D gene (6 bases). From germline, CDR1 is SGHNT and CDR2 YYREEE (reference sequence). The CDR3 totals 14 residues. V gave up 6 bases and J gave up 4 bases, with 13 bases separating them. Supplemented by reference TRBV5-4 and TRBJ1-4, the full variable domain reads ETGVTQSPTHLIKTRGQQVTLRCSSQSGHNTVSWYQQALGQGPQFIFQYYREEENGRGNFPPRFSGLQFPNYSSELNVNALELDDSALYLCASTNDRLNEKLFFGSGTQLSVL.

This rearrangement joins TRBV2 to TRBJ1-4, with TRBD1 matching over 10 bases. The CDR3 is 14 residues long. V gave up 8 bases and J gave up 7 bases; unmatched junction bases: 7. Germline values: CDR1 SNHLY, CDR2 FYNNEI. CDR3 amino acids: CASGIRDRGEKLFF. Here the CDR3 DNA reads TGTGCCAGCGGAATCCGGGACAGGGGTGAAAAACTGTTTTTT.

The chain links TRBV6-6 to TRBJ2-5; no reliable D call. The CDR3 is 13 residues long. V was trimmed by 0 bases and J by 4 bases, leaving 6 bases between them. Per the germline V gene, CDR1 is MNHNY and CDR2 is SVGAGI (reference sequence). The CDR3 region is CASSYSQRETQYF. In DNA form, the CDR3 reads TGTGCCAGCAGTTACTCTCAGAGAGAGACCCAGTACTTC.

CDR3 sequence: CASSHGTGDSYEQYF. DNA of the CDR3: TGTGCCAGCAGCCACGGGACAGGGGATTCGTACGAGCAGTACTTC. V and J are TRBV4-2 and TRBJ2-7; the match to TRBD1 covers 10 bases. The CDR3 totals 15 residues. The germline V gene has CDR1 LGHNA and CDR2 YNFKEQ. Trimming removed 3 bases from V and 4 bases from J; junction bases left unmatched: 6.

V usage is TRBV11-2 and J usage is TRBJ1-2, with 7 positions matching TRBD1. Per germline, CDR1 SGHAT and CDR2 FQNNGV. The CDR3 contains 15 residues. Trimming cost V 2 bases and J 3 bases; bases outside gene matches: 6. This CDR3 is CASSLRDRPDYGYTF. The CDR3 DNA reads as TGTGCCAGCAGCTTAAGGGACAGACCTGACTATGGCTACACCTTC. Combining the CDR3 with reference TRBV11-2 and TRBJ1-2 gives the whole variable domain EAGVAQSPRYKIIEKRQSVAFWCNPISGHATLYWYQQILGQGPKLLIQFQNNGVVDDSQLPKDRFSAERLKGVDSTLKIQPAKLEDSAVYLCASSLRDRPDYGYTFGSGTRLTVV.

This clone was seen a single time. The V gene is TRBV6-6, the J gene TRBJ1-5; TRBD1 aligns across 8 bases. Germline loops: CDR1 MNHNY, CDR2 SVGAGI (reference sequence). The J segment lost 0 bases and the V segment lost 7 bases, leaving 5 bases of the junction unmatched. CDR3 length equals 15 residues. The CDR3 protein is CASTQTGDSNQPQHF. The CDR3 DNA follows: TGTGCCAGCACCCAGACAGGGGATAGCAATCAGCCCCAGCATTTT.

This chain links TRBV6-1 with TRBJ2-7; the D is unclear. V was clipped by 3 bases and J by 0 bases, with 3 bases between them. CDR3 length: 12 residues. CDR1 and CDR2 (germline): MNHNS, SASEGT. The CDR3 DNA follows: TGTGCCAGCAGTGAGTACTCCTACGAGCAGTACTTC. Its protein is CASSEYSYEQYF.

The chain uses TRBV30 and TRBJ1-1; D is unresolved. Germline V lookup: CDR1 GTSNPN, CDR2 SVGIG (reference sequence). Trimming stripped 2 bases from V and 1 base from J, with 11 bases between. The CDR3 is 14 residues long. The CDR3 is CAWSMEGWNTEAFF. The CDR3 coding sequence is TGTGCCTGGAGTATGGAGGGTTGGAACACTGAAGCTTTCTTT.